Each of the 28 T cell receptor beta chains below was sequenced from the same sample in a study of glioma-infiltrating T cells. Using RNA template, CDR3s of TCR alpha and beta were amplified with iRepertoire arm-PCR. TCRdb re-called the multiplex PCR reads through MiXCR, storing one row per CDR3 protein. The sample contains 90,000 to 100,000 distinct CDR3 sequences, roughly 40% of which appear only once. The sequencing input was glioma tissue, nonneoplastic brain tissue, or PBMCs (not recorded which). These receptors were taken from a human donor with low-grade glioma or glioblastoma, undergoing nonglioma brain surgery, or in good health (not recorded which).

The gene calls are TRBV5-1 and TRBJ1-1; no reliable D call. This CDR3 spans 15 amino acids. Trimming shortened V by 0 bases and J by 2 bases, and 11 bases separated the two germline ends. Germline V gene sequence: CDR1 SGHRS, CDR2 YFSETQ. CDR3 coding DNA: TGCGCCAGCAGCTTGGTAGGTGGCAGAAACACTGAAGCTTTCTTT. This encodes CASSLVGGRNTEAFF.

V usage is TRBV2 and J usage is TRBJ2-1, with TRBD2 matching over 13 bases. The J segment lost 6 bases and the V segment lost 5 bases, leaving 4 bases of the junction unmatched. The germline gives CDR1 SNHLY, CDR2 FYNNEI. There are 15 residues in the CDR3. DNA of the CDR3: TGTGCCAGCAGTCCAACTAGCGGGAGGGCCAATGAGCAGTTCTTC. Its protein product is CASSPTSGRANEQFF.

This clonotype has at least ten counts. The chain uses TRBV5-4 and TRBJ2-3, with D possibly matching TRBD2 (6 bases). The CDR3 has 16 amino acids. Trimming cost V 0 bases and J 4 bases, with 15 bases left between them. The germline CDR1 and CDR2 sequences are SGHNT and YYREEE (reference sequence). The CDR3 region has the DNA TGTGCCAGCAGCTTGGCTTCTAGCGTGCACTCAGATACGCAGTATTTT. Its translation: CASSLASSVHSDTQYF.

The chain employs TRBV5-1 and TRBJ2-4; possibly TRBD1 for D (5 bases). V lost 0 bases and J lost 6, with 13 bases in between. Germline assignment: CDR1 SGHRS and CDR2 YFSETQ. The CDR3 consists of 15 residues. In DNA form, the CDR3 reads TGCGCCAGCAGCTTGGGACCTTGGCAGGGAAACATTCAGTACTTC. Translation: CASSLGPWQGNIQYF.

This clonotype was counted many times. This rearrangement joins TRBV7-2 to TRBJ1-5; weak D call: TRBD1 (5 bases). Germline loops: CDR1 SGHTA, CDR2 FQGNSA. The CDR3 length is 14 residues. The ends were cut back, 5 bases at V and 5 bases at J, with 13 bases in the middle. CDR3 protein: CASSPKAGDQPQHF. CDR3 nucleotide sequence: TGTGCCAGCAGCCCTAAGGCGGGGGATCAGCCCCAGCATTTT.

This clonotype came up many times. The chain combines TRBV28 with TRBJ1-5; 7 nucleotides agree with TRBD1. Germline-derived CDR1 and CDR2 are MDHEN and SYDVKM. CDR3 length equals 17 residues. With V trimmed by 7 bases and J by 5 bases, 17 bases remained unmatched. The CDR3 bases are TGTGCCAGCACTCCTCTGCTTAGGGGGCTTGGTTATCAGCCCCAGCATTTT. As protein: CASTPLLRGLGYQPQHF.

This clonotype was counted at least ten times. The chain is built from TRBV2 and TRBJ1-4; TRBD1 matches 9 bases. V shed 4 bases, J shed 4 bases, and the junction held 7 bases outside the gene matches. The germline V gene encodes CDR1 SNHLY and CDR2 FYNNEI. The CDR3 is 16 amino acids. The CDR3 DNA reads TGTGCCAGCAGTGTCCGGACAGGGGCGGATAATGAAAAACTGTTTTTT. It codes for CASSVRTGADNEKLFF.

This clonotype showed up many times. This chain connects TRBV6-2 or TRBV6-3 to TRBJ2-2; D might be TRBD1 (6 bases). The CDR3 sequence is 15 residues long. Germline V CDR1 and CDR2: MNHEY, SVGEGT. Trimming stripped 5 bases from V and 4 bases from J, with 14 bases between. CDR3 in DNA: TGTGCCAGCAGTGTACAGGGTATTAGCACCGGGGAGCTGTTTTTT. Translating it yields CASSVQGISTGELFF.

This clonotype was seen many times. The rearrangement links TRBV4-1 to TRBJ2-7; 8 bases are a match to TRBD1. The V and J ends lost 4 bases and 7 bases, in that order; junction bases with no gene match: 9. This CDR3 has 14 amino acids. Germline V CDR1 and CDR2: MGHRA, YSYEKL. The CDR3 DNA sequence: TGCGCCAGCAGCCTCACACGACAGGGGCAAGAGCAGTACTTC. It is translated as CASSLTRQGQEQYF.

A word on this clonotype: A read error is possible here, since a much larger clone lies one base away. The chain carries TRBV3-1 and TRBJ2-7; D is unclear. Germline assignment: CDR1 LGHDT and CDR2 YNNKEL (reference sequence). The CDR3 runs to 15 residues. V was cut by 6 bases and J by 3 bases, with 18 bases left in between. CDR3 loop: CASSRNWSTSYEQYF. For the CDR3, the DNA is TGTGCCAGCAGTCGAAATTGGAGCACGAGCTACGAGCAGTACTTC.

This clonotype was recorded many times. CDR3 nucleotides: TGTGCCAGCAGCCAAGAGCTAGCGGGAGGACCCACCCAAGAGACCCAGTACTTC. Translation gives CASSQELAGGPTQETQYF. V and J are TRBV4-2 and TRBJ2-5, with TRBD2 matching over 11 bases. CDR3 length: 18 amino acids. Per germline, CDR1 LGHNA and CDR2 YNFKEQ. The V gene end was trimmed by 0 bases and the J gene end by 1 base; junction bases not matched to a gene: 7.

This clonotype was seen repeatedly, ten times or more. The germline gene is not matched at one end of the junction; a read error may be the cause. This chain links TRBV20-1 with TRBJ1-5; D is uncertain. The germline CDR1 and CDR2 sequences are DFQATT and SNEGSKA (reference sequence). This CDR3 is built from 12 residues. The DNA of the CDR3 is TGCAGTGCTGGAGACATGTATGGGCCCCAGCATTTT. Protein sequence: CSAGDMYGPQHF.

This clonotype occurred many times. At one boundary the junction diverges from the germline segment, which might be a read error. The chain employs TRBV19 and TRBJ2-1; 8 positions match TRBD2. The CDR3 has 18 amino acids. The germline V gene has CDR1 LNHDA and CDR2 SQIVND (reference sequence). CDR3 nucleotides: TGTGCCAGTAGTATCCGCGGCGTTCCGGGAGGGCCCGGGATGATTGGTCTCTTC. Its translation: CASSIRGVPGGPGMIGLF.

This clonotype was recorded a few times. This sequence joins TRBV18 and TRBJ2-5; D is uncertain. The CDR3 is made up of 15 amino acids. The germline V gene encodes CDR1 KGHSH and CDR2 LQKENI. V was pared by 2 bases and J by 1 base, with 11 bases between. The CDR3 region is CASSPFSDGQETQYF. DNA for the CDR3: TGTGCCAGCTCACCATTCTCGGACGGCCAAGAGACCCAGTACTTC.

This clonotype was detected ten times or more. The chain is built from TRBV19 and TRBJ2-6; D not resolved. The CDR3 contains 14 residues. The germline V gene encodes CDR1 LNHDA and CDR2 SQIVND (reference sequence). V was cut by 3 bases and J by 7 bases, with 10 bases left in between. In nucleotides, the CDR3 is TGTGCCAGTAGTATCGGTCGGGTCGCCAACGTCCTGACTTTC. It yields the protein CASSIGRVANVLTF.

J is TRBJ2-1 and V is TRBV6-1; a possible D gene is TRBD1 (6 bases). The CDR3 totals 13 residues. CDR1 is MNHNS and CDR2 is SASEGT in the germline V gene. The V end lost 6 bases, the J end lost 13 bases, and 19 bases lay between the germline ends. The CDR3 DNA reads TGTGCCAGCAGATTACAGGGTTTAGAGGCCCAGTTCTTC. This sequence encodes CASRLQGLEAQFF.

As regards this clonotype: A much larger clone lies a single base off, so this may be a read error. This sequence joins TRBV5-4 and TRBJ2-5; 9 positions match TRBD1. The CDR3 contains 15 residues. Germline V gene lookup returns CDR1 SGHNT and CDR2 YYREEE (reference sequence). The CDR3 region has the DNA TGTGCCGGCAGTGCTCCGGGACAGGGAGTAGAGACCCAGTACTTC. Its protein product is CAGSAPGQGVETQYF.

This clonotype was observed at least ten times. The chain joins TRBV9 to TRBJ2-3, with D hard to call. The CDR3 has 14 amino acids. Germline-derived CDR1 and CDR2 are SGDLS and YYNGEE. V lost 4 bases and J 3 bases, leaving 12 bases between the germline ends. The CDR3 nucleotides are TGTGCCAGCAGCCCGCGCGTTGTGACAGATACGCAGTATTTT. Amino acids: CASSPRVVTDTQYF.

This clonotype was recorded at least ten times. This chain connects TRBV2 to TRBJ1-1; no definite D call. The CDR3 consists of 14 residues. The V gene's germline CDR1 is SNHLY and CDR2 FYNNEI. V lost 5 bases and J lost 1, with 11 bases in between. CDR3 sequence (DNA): TGTGCCAGCAGTACGACGGGCGGGAACACTGAAGCTTTCTTT. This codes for CASSTTGGNTEAFF.

CDR3 sequence: CASSQPGQGHEQYF. CDR3 sequence (DNA): TGTGCCAGCAGCCAACCCGGACAGGGCCACGAGCAGTACTTC. The chain has TRBV4-2 and TRBJ2-7, with 8 bases lining up with TRBD1. The CDR3 spans 14 residues. V shed 2 bases and J 5 bases; nucleotides not matched to a gene: 5. Germline CDR1 is LGHNA and CDR2 is YNFKEQ.

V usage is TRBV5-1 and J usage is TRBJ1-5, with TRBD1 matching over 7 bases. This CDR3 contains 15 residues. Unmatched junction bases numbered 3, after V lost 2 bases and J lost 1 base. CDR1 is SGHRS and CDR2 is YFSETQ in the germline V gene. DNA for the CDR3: TGCGCCAGCAGCTTAACAGGGGTGAGCAATCAGCCCCAGCATTTT. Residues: CASSLTGVSNQPQHF.

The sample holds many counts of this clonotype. The CDR3 region has the DNA TGTGCCAGCAGCCAAACTAGCGGGAGTATTTCCGATACGCAGTATTTT. Its translation is CASSQTSGSISDTQYF. The J gene is TRBJ2-3, the V gene TRBV11-3, with 11 bases identical to TRBD2. This CDR3 has 16 amino acids. J gave up 6 bases and V 5 bases, and 10 bases lay outside the gene matches. CDR1 and CDR2 from the germline V gene are SGHNT and YENEEA.

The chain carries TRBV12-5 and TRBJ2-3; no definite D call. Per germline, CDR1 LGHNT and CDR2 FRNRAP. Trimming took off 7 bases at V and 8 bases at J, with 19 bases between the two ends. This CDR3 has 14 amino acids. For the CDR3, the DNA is TGTGCTAGTGCCGAGGCCAGCAGCCCAGGTACGCAGTATTTT. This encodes CASAEASSPGTQYF. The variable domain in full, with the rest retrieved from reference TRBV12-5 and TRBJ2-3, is DARVTQTPRHKVTEMGQEVTMRCQPILGHNTVFWYRQTMMQGLELLAYFRNRAPLDDSGMPKDRFSAEMPDATLATLKIQPSEPRDSAVYFCASAEASSPGTQYFGPGTRLTVL.

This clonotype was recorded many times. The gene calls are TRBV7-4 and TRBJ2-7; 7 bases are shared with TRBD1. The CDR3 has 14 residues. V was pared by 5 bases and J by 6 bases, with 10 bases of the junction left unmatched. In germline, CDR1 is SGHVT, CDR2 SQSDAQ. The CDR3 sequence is CASSADRVPLEQYF. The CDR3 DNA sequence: TGTGCCAGCAGCGCAGACAGGGTCCCCCTCGAGCAGTACTTC.

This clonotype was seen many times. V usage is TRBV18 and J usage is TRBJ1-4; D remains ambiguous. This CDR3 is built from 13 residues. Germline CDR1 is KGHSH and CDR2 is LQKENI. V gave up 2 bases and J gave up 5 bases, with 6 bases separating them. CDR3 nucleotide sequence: TGTGCCAGCTCACCAGGAGGGAATGAAAAACTGTTTTTT. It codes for CASSPGGNEKLFF.

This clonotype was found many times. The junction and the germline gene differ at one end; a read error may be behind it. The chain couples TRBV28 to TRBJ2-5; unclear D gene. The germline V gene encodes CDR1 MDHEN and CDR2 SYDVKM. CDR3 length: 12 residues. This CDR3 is CASNQKTGVANF. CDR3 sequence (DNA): TGTGCCAGCAATCAAAAGACCGGTGTTGCGAACTTC.

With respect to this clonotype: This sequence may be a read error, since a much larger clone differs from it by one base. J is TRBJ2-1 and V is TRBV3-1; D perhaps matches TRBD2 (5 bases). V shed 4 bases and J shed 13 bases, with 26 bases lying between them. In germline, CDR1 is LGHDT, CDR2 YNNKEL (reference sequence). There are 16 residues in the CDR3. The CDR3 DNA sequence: TGTGCCAGCAGCCCCCGGGGAGAGGATCTGGGGAAGACCCAGTTCTTC. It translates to CASSPRGEDLGKTQFF.

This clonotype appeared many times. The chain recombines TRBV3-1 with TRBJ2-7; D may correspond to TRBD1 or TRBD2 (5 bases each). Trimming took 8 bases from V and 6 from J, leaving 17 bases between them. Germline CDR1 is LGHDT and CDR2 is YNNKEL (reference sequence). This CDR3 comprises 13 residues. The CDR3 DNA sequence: TGTGCCAGCGCAAATCTGGGACGGGGCGAGCAGTACTTC. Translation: CASANLGRGEQYF.